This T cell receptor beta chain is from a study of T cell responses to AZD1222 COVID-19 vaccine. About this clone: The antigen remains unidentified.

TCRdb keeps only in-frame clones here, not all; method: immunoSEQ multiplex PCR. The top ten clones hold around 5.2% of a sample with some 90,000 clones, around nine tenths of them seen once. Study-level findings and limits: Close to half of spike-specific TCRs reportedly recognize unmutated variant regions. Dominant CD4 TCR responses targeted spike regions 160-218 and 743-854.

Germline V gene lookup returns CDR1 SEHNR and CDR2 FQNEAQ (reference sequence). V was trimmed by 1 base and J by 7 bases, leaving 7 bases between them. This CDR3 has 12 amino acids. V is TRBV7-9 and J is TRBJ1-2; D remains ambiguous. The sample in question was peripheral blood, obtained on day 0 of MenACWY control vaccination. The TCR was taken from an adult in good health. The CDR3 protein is CASSLGGPGYTF. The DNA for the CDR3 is TGTGCCAGCAGCTTAGGTGGGCCTGGCTACACCTTC.